The next 6 T cell receptor beta chains were all read from a single sample in a study of cytomegalovirus exposure and HLA in healthy donors. In the PCR, 60 Vbeta and 13 Jbeta primers were used. TCRdb keeps only in-frame clones here, not all; method: immunoSEQ multiplex PCR. The sample carries 150,000 to 200,000 clones, roughly 86% recorded once. The sample taken for sequencing was PBMCs. Receptors were obtained from a woman between 18 and 30 years old in good health and CMV-seronegative.

The genes are TRBV15 and TRBJ1-4, with TRBD1 matching 12 bases. Unmatched junction bases numbered 4, after V lost 0 bases and J lost 8 bases. Per germline, CDR1 LNHNV and CDR2 YYDKDF (reference sequence). There are 16 residues in the CDR3. This CDR3 reads CATSRDFGTGGEKLFF. CDR3 DNA sequence: TGTGCCACCAGCAGAGATTTTGGGACAGGGGGCGAAAAACTGTTTTTT.

CDR3: CASSQGLAGVNTGELFF. The DNA for the CDR3 is TGCGCCAGCAGCCAAGGACTAGCGGGAGTAAATACCGGGGAGCTGTTTTTT. This chain joins TRBV4-1 and TRBJ2-2, with 12 bases identical to TRBD2. Per the germline V gene, CDR1 is MGHRA and CDR2 is YSYEKL. CDR3 length equals 17 residues. Unmatched junction bases numbered 5, after V lost 1 base and J lost 5 bases.

V usage is TRBV27 and J usage is TRBJ2-2; 14 bases line up with TRBD2. V dropped 4 bases and J dropped 6; count of bases not matched to a gene: 4. This CDR3 comprises 16 residues. Germline values: CDR1 MNHEY, CDR2 SMNVEV (reference sequence). CDR3 sequence reads: CASSSGTSGRAGELFF. CDR3 DNA sequence: TGTGCCAGCAGTTCAGGGACTAGCGGGAGAGCCGGGGAGCTGTTTTTT.

There are a few counts of this clone. The chain is built from TRBV5-5 and TRBJ2-7; 8 nucleotides line up with TRBD2. This CDR3 spans 16 amino acids. Germline CDR1 reads SGHKS; CDR2 reads YYEKEE (reference sequence). V trimming: 4 bases; J trimming: 4 bases; junction bases outside the gene matches: 13. The CDR3: CASSPGGTLLWYEQYF. CDR3 sequence (DNA): TGTGCCAGCAGCCCGGGGGGGACTCTCCTTTGGTACGAGCAGTACTTC.

V and J are TRBV4-1 and TRBJ2-3; tentative D call: TRBD2 (5 bases). CDR1 and CDR2 (germline): MGHRA, YSYEKL. Between the trimmed V and J ends, which lost 2 bases and 0 bases, there was a span of 6 bases. There are 14 residues in the CDR3. CDR3 nucleotides: TGCGCCAGCAGCCAAAGCGGTAGCACAGATACGCAGTATTTT. Translating gives CASSQSGSTDTQYF.

V usage is TRBV18 and J usage is TRBJ2-1, with TRBD1 matching over 7 bases. Germline assignment: CDR1 KGHSH and CDR2 LQKENI. After removal of 2 bases from V and 7 bases from J, the junction contained 2 bases not matched to a gene. CDR3 length: 13 amino acids. The CDR3 here is CASSPGTANEQFF. The CDR3 region has the DNA TGTGCCAGCTCACCAGGGACAGCTAATGAGCAGTTCTTC.